The sequence of this T cell receptor (beta chain) was determined in a study of control samples from healthy donors and cancer patients (dated by TCRdb to 2019 to 2021). Of note for this clone: No cognate antigen has been identified for it. There are no base qualities to consult, and no much larger clone falls within one base.

V is clipped by 1 base and J by 5 bases, and the sequence between their germline boundaries is 16 bases long. From the germline V gene, CDR1 is SNHLY and CDR2 is FYNNEI. Spanning cysteine to phenylalanine, the CDR3 consists of 16 amino acids. Solely the CDR3 DNA is kept, with 48 bases framed from the first base. Receptors were amplified or captured by the immunoSEQ multiplex PCR assay. TCRdb took over this immuneACCESS table, retaining in-frame rearrangements with V and J assigned. Such tables are incomplete; in checked studies, under half of the missing clones stem from an unresolved V gene, and the remainder is unexplained. This sample comprises 140,000 to 150,000 clones, approximately 93% of them detected only once. Almost 6% of the sample is held by the ten biggest clonotypes.

This clonotype originated in a man between 18 and 29 years old in good health. The sample taken for sequencing was blood. The rearrangement combines TRBV2 with TRBJ2-3; a tentative D match to TRBD2 spans 6 bases. Here is the DNA: TGTGCCAGCAGTGAAGGGCGGGGACGCGGAAAAGATACGCAGTATTTT. Its protein product is CASSEGRGRGKDTQYF.